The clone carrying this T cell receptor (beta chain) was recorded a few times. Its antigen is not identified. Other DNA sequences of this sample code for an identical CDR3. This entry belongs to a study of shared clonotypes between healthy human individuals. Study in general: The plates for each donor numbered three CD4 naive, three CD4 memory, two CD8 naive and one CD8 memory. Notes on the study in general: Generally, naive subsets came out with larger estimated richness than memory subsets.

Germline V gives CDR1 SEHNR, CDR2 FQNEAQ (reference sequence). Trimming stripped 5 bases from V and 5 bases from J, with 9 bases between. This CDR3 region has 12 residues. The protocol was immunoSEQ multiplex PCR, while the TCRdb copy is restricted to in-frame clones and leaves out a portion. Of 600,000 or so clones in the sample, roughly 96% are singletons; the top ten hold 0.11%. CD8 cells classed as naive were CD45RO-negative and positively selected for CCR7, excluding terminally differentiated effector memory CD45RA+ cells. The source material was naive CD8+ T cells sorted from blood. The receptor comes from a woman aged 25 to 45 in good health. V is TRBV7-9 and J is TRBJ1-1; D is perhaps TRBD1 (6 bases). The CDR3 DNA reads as TGTGCCAGCAGCCGAGGGGGAACTGAAGCTTTCTTT. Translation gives CASSRGGTEAFF.